This TCR beta chain was identified in a study of blood T cell repertoires in COVID-19. Turning to the study itself: COVID-19 samples, acute and convalescent, were from the United States, Italy and Spain. Nucleic acid was either cDNA or gDNA, and it came from T cells, B-cell-depleted T cells, or PBMCs.

This clone turned up a few times. The germline CDR1 and CDR2 sequences are SGHAT and FQNNGV. The CDR3 totals 12 residues. The V gene lost 5 bases and the J gene lost 7 bases, with 11 bases spanning the gap. Per the original data handling: How many nucleated cells were present was estimated from reference gene primer amplification. Profiling relied on immunoSEQ multiplex PCR, and the TCRdb table lists in-frame clones only, not all of them. V and J calls and clone size are those listed in that table; D and trimming were worked out from the DNA. The sample includes under 250,000 clones, 84% of them seen just once.

The rearrangement joins TRBV11-2 to TRBJ1-1; tentative D call: TRBD1 (6 bases). The source material was peripheral blood. The clonotype originates from a man aged 45-60 years with active or convalescent COVID-19. The CDR3 loop is CASSANRVEAFF. CDR3 DNA sequence: TGTGCCAGCAGCGCAAACAGGGTTGAAGCTTTCTTT.